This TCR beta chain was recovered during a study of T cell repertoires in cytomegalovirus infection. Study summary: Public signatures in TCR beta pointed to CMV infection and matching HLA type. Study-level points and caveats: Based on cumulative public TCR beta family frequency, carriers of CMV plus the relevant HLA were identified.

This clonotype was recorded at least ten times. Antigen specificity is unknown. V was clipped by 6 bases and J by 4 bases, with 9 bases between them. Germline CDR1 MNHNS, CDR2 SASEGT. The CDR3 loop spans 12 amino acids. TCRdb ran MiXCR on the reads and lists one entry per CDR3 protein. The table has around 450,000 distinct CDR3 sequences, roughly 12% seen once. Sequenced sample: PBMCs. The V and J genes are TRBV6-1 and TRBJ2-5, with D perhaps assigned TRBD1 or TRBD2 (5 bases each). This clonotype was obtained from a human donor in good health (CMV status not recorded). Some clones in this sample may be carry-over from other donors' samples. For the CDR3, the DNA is TGTGCCAGCAGCGGGGACGCAGAGACCCAGTACTTC. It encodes CASSGDAETQYF.